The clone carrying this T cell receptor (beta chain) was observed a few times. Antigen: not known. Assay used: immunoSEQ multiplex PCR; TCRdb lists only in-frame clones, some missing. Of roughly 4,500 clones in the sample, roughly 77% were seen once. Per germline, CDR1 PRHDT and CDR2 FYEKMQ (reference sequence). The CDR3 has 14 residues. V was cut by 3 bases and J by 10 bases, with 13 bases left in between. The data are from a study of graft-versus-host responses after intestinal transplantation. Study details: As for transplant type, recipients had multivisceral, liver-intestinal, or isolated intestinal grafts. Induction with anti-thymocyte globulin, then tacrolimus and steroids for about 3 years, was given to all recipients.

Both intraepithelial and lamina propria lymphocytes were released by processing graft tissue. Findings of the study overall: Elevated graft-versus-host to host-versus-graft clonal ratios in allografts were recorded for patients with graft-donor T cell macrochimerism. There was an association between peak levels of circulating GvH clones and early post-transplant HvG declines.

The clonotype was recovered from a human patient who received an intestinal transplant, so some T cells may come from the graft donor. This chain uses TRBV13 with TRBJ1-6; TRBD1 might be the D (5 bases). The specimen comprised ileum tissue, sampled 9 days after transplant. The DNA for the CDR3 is TGTGCCAGCAGCTTCACCGGGACGGGATCACCCCTCCACTTT. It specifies CASSFTGTGSPLHF.